The entry that follows covers one T cell receptor (beta chain) sequence. This clonotype was counted between two and nine times. The antigen it recognizes is unknown. Qualities for individual bases were not recorded, and no much larger clone is one base off. Systemically healthy Caucasian individuals from Russia, about 38 in total and aged about 6 to 95 years, were included as donors. Approximately 10 milliliters of peripheral blood were collected from each donor into EDTA-treated Vacutainer tubes. Ficoll-Paque density-gradient centrifugation was used to isolate PBMCs, with at least 6.5 million obtained per sample. Total RNA was extracted from PBMCs with Trizol reagent, with at least 6 micrograms obtained per sample. For every donor, flow cytometry on a PBMC aliquot measured the percentage of naive CD45RAhigh/CD27high T cells. The entry originates in a study of blood T cells in healthy people across ages (dated by TCRdb to between 2014 and 2017). About the investigation overall: Template switching captured roughly one uniquely barcoded TCR beta cDNA molecule per two T cells in model experiments. Donors of different ages were randomly distributed across sequencing lanes to avoid experimental bias. The donors were divided into four age groups: young (average roughly 17 years), middle-aged (over 35), aged (roughly 60) and long-lived (82). The study measured age-related changes in TCR beta repertoire diversity using deep sequencing normalized with unique cDNA molecular identifiers. The study analyzed two additional independent replicas of 1 million unique cDNA reads from the same blood draw for two donors, one aged 18 to 29 and one aged 80 or older. Results and caveats for the whole study, not just this receptor: Since profiling was done on bulk unsorted PBMCs, naive and antigen-experienced compartments could not be conclusively compared. Observed TCR beta diversity correlated strongly with the percentage of naive T cells measured by flow cytometry. Estimates of total diversity based on one million sequenced T cells were considered lower bounds and underestimates. Compared with the aged group, more naive CD4+ T cells, fewer expanded clones and increased TCR diversity were shown by the long-lived group, suggesting age selection. As age increased, observed TCR beta diversity per million T cells dropped in a roughly linear way, and a significant reduction was already evident by age 40. Because donor CMV infection status was unknown, age-related changes in expanded clonotypes were potentially confounded.

From its cysteine to its phenylalanine, the CDR3 spans 15 amino acids. Here the CDR3 DNA is all that survives: 45 bases in frame from base 1. Clipping removes 4 bases from V and 4 bases from J, with 5 as the unmatched junction base count. Receptors were amplified or captured by 5' RACE. TCRdb names Illumina HiSeq 2500 as the instrument used. A second PCR of roughly 6 to 11 cycles was run with a J-beta primer mix and a sample-barcoded 5' primer. Each TCR beta cDNA molecule received a unique molecular identifier from a template-switch 5' adaptor carrying 12 random nucleotides. Each sample yielded at least 3 million CDR3-containing paired-end reads. The Mint cDNA synthesis kit, primed by a TRBC-specific oligonucleotide, was used to synthesize first-strand cDNA from all RNA. Following uracil-DNA glycosylase treatment, a first 18-cycle PCR with universal primers M1SS and BC2_uni_R was performed on all cDNA. The paper's processing steps were these. For normalization, 1 million high-quality reads, each with a distinct molecular identifier, were randomly selected from each sample. Reads with shared molecular identifiers were discarded instead of being binned into consensus sequences. MiTCR, with a Q25 quality threshold and the strictest error-elimination algorithm, was used for CDR3 identification, clonotype clustering and error correction. Lower-bound total TCR beta diversity was estimated with a nonparametric unseen species model using Euler transformation. Using fastp at Q25 and MiXCR, TCRdb reprocessed the public reads and kept productive beta chains. Each entry merges the rows of one CDR3 protein and shows their most common DNA and genes. The V and J calls were determined by TCRdb, not by the authors. The sample includes 1,500,000 or so distinct CDR3 sequences, with 35% to 45% observed a single time. The ten most abundant clones make up about 4.1% of the sample.

The rearrangement joined TRBV12-3 or TRBV12-4 to TRBJ2-1, with 9 middle bases fitting TRBD2. This clonotype was sampled from a woman aged 18-29 years in good health. The source material was blood. This receptor carries the CDR3 CASSWSGGQYNEQFF. The DNA is as follows: TGTGCCAGCAGTTGGAGCGGGGGGCAATACAATGAGCAGTTCTTC.